The 24 T cell receptor beta chains listed next were all sequenced from one sample in a study of identical twins. TCRdb recomputed calls from the 5' RACE reads with MiXCR, one row per CDR3 protein. The table has about 240,000 distinct CDR3 sequences, roughly a tenth seen once; the top ten hold about 9%. Sequenced: memory T cells sorted from blood. These receptors all come from a man between 45 and 60 years old in good health.

As for this clonotype: A much larger clone lies one base from this, so it may be a read error. The genes are TRBV28 and TRBJ1-3, with 8 bases identical to TRBD1. The CDR3 runs to 14 residues. Germline CDR1 reads MDHEN; CDR2 reads SYDVKM. The DNA of the CDR3 is TGTGCCAGCAGTGGACAGGGAAGTGGAAACACCATATGTTTT. It yields the protein CASSGQGSGNTICF.

This clonotype was seen more than once but under ten times. The CDR3 DNA reads as TGTGCCAGCAGCGTAGGCAGTGTTAACTATGGCTACACCTTC. It codes for CASSVGSVNYGYTF. This chain uses TRBV9 with TRBJ1-2, with D hard to call. The V end was cut by 0 bases, the J end by 1 base, with 7 bases between. This CDR3 has 14 residues. Germline V gene sequence: CDR1 SGDLS, CDR2 YYNGEE.

The table lists this clonotype with many counts. The chain employs TRBV12-3 or TRBV12-4 and TRBJ2-3; the D is unclear. V lost 6 bases to trimming and J lost 7 bases, with 11 bases between them. The CDR3 is 12 residues long. The CDR3 spells CASSSGEHTQYF. The CDR3 DNA reads TGTGCCAGCAGCTCCGGTGAGCATACGCAGTATTTT.

The table lists this clonotype with many counts. The rearrangement joins TRBV11-2 to TRBJ1-6; D is perhaps TRBD1 (5 bases). The CDR3 is 19 amino acids. Germline V gives CDR1 SGHAT, CDR2 FQNNGV. Trimming stripped 2 bases from V and 4 bases from J, with 21 bases between. This chain's CDR3 is CASSLSRPAGRLYNSPLHF. Written as DNA, the CDR3 is TGTGCCAGCAGCTTATCACGTCCCGCAGGGCGGCTTTATAATTCACCCCTCCACTTT.

The rearrangement links TRBV3-1 to TRBJ2-7, with 13 bases lining up with TRBD2. Germline assignment: CDR1 LGHDT and CDR2 YNNKEL (reference sequence). This CDR3 is built from 15 residues. J lost 9 bases, V lost 4 bases, and 9 bases had no gene match. For the CDR3, the DNA is TGTGCCAGCAGCCTGACCGGGACTAGCGGGATTAGGCAGTACTTC. Amino acid sequence: CASSLTGTSGIRQYF.

This clonotype was detected ten times or more. The chain couples TRBV29-1 to TRBJ2-3, with 7 nucleotides matching TRBD1. The CDR3 runs to 14 residues. V dropped 4 bases and J dropped 2; count of bases not matched to a gene: 6. CDR1 SQVTM and CDR2 ANQGSEA come from the germline V gene. The CDR3 reads CSVAGTGATDTQYF. The CDR3 region has the DNA TGCAGCGTTGCAGGCACAGGGGCCACAGATACGCAGTATTTT.

This clonotype was detected many times. The CDR3 nucleotides read TGTGCCAGCAGTTACAAAGATACGCAGTATTTT. This encodes CASSYKDTQYF. The chain couples TRBV6-5 to TRBJ2-3; D call uncertain. The germline V gene has CDR1 MNHEY and CDR2 SVGAGI. The CDR3 runs to 11 residues. Deletions cut 2 bases from V and 5 bases from J, with 2 bases between.

This clonotype was detected ten times or more. The rearrangement joins TRBV5-6 to TRBJ2-2; TRBD1 is a possible D gene (7 bases). Trimming stripped 5 bases from V and 6 bases from J, with 17 bases between. CDR1 and CDR2 (germline): SGHDT, YYEEEE. CDR3 length: 15 residues. The CDR3: CASRSTGRSAGELFF. DNA of the CDR3: TGTGCCAGCAGGTCGACAGGGAGGTCAGCCGGGGAGCTGTTTTTT. The whole variable domain, remainder taken from reference TRBV5-6 and TRBJ2-2, is DAGVTQSPTHLIKTRGQQVTLRCSPKSGHDTVSWYQQALGQGPQFIFQYYEEEERQRGNFPDRFSGHQFPNYSSELNVNALLLGDSALYLCASRSTGRSAGELFFGEGSRLTVL.

This clonotype was seen ten or more times. The chain couples TRBV5-1 to TRBJ1-4; TRBD1 matches at 8 bases. Per the germline V gene, CDR1 is SGHRS and CDR2 is YFSETQ. The trim removed 0 bases at V and 8 bases at J, leaving 6 bases unmatched. The CDR3 is 15 amino acids. The chain's CDR3 is CASSLAGTGGEKLFF. The CDR3 bases are TGCGCCAGCAGCTTGGCTGGCACAGGGGGAGAAAAACTGTTTTTT. The complete variable domain, with remaining parts taken from reference TRBV5-1 and TRBJ1-4, reads KAGVTQTPRYLIKTRGQQVTLSCSPISGHRSVSWYQQTPGQGLQFLFEYFSETQRNKGNFPGRFSGRQFSNSRSEMNVSTLELGDSALYLCASSLAGTGGEKLFFGSGTQLSVL.

As DNA, the CDR3 is TGCGCCAGCAGCCAAAGGACAGGGACAGGAACCGGGGAGCTGTTTTTT. Protein product: CASSQRTGTGTGELFF. The chain uses TRBV5-1 and TRBJ2-2; 8 bases are a match to TRBD1. V dropped 4 bases and J dropped 5; count of bases not matched to a gene: 10. Germline V gene data show CDR1 as SGHRS and CDR2 as YFSETQ. The CDR3 contains 16 residues.

This clonotype came up many times. The gene calls are TRBV29-1 and TRBJ2-2; TRBD2 matches at 10 bases. The length of the CDR3 is 14 residues. Per the germline V gene, CDR1 is SQVTM and CDR2 is ANQGSEA. Unmatched junction bases numbered 6, after V lost 3 bases and J lost 8 bases. The DNA for the CDR3 is TGCAGCGTTGAGGGACTAGCGTTGGGTGGGGAGCTGTTTTTT. It codes for CSVEGLALGGELFF.

This clonotype was counted at least ten times. The CDR3 loop is CASSQEVWTRNTGELFF. As DNA, the CDR3 is TGTGCCAGCAGCCAAGAGGTGTGGACGAGGAACACCGGGGAGCTGTTTTTT. The chain links TRBV4-2 to TRBJ2-2; D not resolved. Germline CDR1 is LGHNA and CDR2 is YNFKEQ. Between the trimmed V and J ends, which lost 0 bases and 1 base, there was a span of 12 bases. The CDR3 sequence is 17 residues long.

The chain carries TRBV10-1 and TRBJ1-1, with D perhaps TRBD1 (6 bases). V was shortened by 6 bases and J by 5 bases, with 19 bases between the two germline ends. The CDR3 contains 15 residues. CDR1 and CDR2 (germline): WNHNN, SYGVQD (reference sequence). The CDR3 loop is CASSEGGSGGTEAFF. DNA of the CDR3: TGCGCCAGCAGCGAGGGGGGGTCCGGAGGAACTGAAGCTTTCTTT.

CDR3 bases: TGTGCCTGGAGTGTACGGAGGGAGACAGGTGAAGCTTTCTTT. It encodes CAWSVRRETGEAFF. V gene TRBV30 combines with J gene TRBJ1-1; possibly TRBD1 for D (6 bases). V was cut by 0 bases and J by 7 bases, with 15 bases left in between. Germline values: CDR1 GTSNPN, CDR2 SVGIG (reference sequence). The CDR3 length is 14 residues. Combining the CDR3 with reference TRBV30 and TRBJ1-1 gives the whole variable domain SQTIHQWPATLVQPVGSPLSLECTVEGTSNPNLYWYRQAAGRGLQLLFYSVGIGQISSEVPQNLSASRPQDRQFILSSKKLLLSDSGFYLCAWSVRRETGEAFFGQGTRLTVV.

This clonotype was counted only a few times. The chain combines TRBV20-1 with TRBJ2-1; 8 nucleotides line up with TRBD2. There are 14 residues in the CDR3. Looked up from germline, CDR1 is DFQATT and CDR2 is SNEGSKA (reference sequence). V was clipped by 6 bases and J by 6 bases; unmatched bases: 10. The CDR3 nucleotides read TGCAGTGCCCCAGTCACGGGACTAGTCAATGAGCAGTTCTTC. Its protein product is CSAPVTGLVNEQFF.

At least ten counts were recorded for this clonotype. The chain joins TRBV28 to TRBJ1-5; 8 nucleotides align to TRBD1. Germline-derived CDR1 and CDR2 are MDHEN and SYDVKM. V lost 1 base, J lost 2 bases, and 7 bases stayed unmatched. The length of the CDR3 is 17 residues. The CDR3, as DNA: TGTGCCAGCAGTTTATTAAGGACAGGGACGGGCAATCAGCCCCAGCATTTT. Translating it yields CASSLLRTGTGNQPQHF.

The sample holds a few counts of this clonotype. The chain uses TRBV7-8 and TRBJ2-2, with 7 bases that match TRBD1. The trim removed 5 bases at V and 1 base at J, leaving 4 bases unmatched. The CDR3 covers 15 residues. CDR1 SGHVS and CDR2 FQNEAQ come from the germline V gene. For the CDR3, the DNA is TGTGCCAGCAGCCACCGGGACAGGAACACCGGGGAGCTGTTTTTT. Residues: CASSHRDRNTGELFF.

This sequence joins TRBV5-6 and TRBJ2-1, with 9 positions matching TRBD2. There are 14 residues in the CDR3. J was trimmed by 10 bases and V by 1 base; bases with no gene match: 6. The germline gives CDR1 SGHDT, CDR2 YYEEEE. CDR3 bases: TGTGCCAGCAGCTTGTGGCGGGGGGGGATGGAGCAGTTCTTC. Amino acids: CASSLWRGGMEQFF.

The sample holds a few counts of this clonotype. The chain joins TRBV5-1 to TRBJ1-6; D unclear. Trimming cost V 0 bases and J 4 bases, with 11 bases left between them. The CDR3 covers 16 residues. The germline gives CDR1 SGHRS, CDR2 YFSETQ. This chain's CDR3 is CASSLVGRRYNSPLHF. In DNA, the CDR3 is TGCGCCAGCAGCTTGGTAGGCAGAAGATATAATTCACCCCTCCACTTT.

The chain couples TRBV27 to TRBJ1-3, with D unclear. Germline CDR1 is MNHEY and CDR2 is SMNVEV (reference sequence). CDR3 length: 17 residues. The V gene lost 0 bases and the J gene lost 0 bases, with 12 bases spanning the gap. In DNA form, the CDR3 reads TGTGCCAGCAGTTTATCCCCGCAGGTCGGCTCTGGAAACACCATATATTTT. This codes for CASSLSPQVGSGNTIYF.

This clonotype was found many times. The gene calls are TRBV7-2 and TRBJ2-2; TRBD2 agrees at 7 bases. The V segment lost 6 bases and the J segment 4 bases; nucleotides outside the gene matches: 14. Germline CDR1 reads SGHTA; CDR2 reads FQGNSA. The CDR3 has 17 residues. The CDR3 region is CASRTLAGVDPTGELFF. In nucleotides, the CDR3 is TGTGCCAGCAGGACCTTGGCGGGAGTGGATCCCACCGGGGAGCTGTTTTTT.

This clonotype appeared a few times. The chain is built from TRBV3-1 and TRBJ2-5; D ambiguous. CDR3 length: 15 amino acids. Deletions cut 4 bases from V and 2 bases from J, with 14 bases between. Per germline, CDR1 LGHDT and CDR2 YNNKEL (reference sequence). The CDR3, as DNA: TGTGCCAGCAGCCCGGACCCGCTGGGACAAGAGACCCAGTACTTC. This gives the protein CASSPDPLGQETQYF.

The rearrangement uses TRBV5-5 and TRBJ2-5, with TRBD1 matching 8 bases. Unmatched junction bases numbered 12, after V lost 4 bases and J lost 4 bases. CDR3 length equals 16 residues. Per the germline V gene, CDR1 is SGHKS and CDR2 is YYEKEE (reference sequence). For the CDR3, the DNA is TGTGCCAGCAGCATTCCTCCGACAGGGGCCGGAGAGACCCAGTACTTC. Translation gives CASSIPPTGAGETQYF.

This rearrangement joins TRBV7-9 to TRBJ2-5; D unclear. Between the trimmed V and J ends, which lost 1 base and 2 bases, there was a span of 11 bases. This CDR3 contains 15 residues. Germline-derived CDR1 and CDR2 are SEHNR and FQNEAQ (reference sequence). The CDR3 loop is CASSLVLGKQETQYF. In DNA, the CDR3 is TGTGCCAGCAGCTTAGTTCTGGGGAAGCAAGAGACCCAGTACTTC.